A selection of T cell receptor beta chains follows, all from one sample in a study of blood T cell repertoires in COVID-19. Data came from immunoSEQ multiplex PCR; TCRdb stores just in-frame clones and leaves some out. This sample carries some 180,000 clones, approximately 87% of them seen once, and the ten largest clones take roughly 20%. The source material was peripheral blood. These receptor sequences come from a man aged 65 to 79 with active or convalescent COVID-19. Each CDR3 is given with its conserved first and last residue. D genes are given only for firm matches. Only some rows state a clone size, as once, few, many or a class for expanded clones.

15	.	TRBV7-8	TRBJ2-7	.	CASSFTSGETYEQYF	TGTGCCAGCAGCTTCACTAGTGGGGAGACCTACGAGCAGTACTTC
17	TRBD2	TRBV9	TRBJ2-3	.	CASSVAWSSGSTDTQYF	TGTGCCAGCAGCGTAGCTTGGTCTAGCGGGAGCACAGATACGCAGTATTTT
15	TRBD1	TRBV18	TRBJ2-1	.	CASSPRGQGSNEQFF	TGTGCCAGCTCACCAAGGGGACAGGGAAGTAATGAGCAGTTCTTC
16	TRBD1	TRBV7-2	TRBJ1-3	.	CASSYQTGDPGNTIYF	TGTGCCAGCAGCTACCAAACAGGGGACCCTGGAAACACCATATATTTT
16	TRBD2	TRBV7-3	TRBJ2-1	.	CASSLAGTSGYNEQFF	TGTGCCAGCAGCTTAGCCGGGACTAGCGGTTACAATGAGCAGTTCTTC
17	TRBD1	TRBV30	TRBJ1-5	few	CAWRPHQGVGSNQPQHF	TGTGCCTGGAGGCCACACCAGGGGGTGGGAAGCAATCAGCCCCAGCATTTT
14	TRBD1	TRBV28	TRBJ1-1	.	CAITDRGRSGEAFF	TGTGCCATCACGGACAGGGGGCGCTCCGGTGAAGCTTTCTTT
15	.	TRBV18	TRBJ1-2	.	CASSPPLDLNYGYTF	TGTGCCAGCTCACCACCTTTGGACTTAAACTATGGCTACACCTTC
18	.	TRBV7-9	TRBJ2-6	.	CASSLAAFYTGGANVLTF	TGTGCCAGCAGCTTAGCCGCTTTCTACACCGGGGGGGCCAACGTCCTGACTTTC
12	.	TRBV18	TRBJ1-2	.	CASSPTDYGYTF	TGTGCCAGCTCACCTACGGACTATGGCTACACCTTC
14	.	TRBV19	TRBJ2-3	.	CASSIGLGTDTQYF	TGTGCCAGTAGTATAGGACTGGGCACAGATACGCAGTATTTT
13	.	TRBV5-1	TRBJ2-1	.	CASSLGPSGEQFF	TGCGCCAGCAGCCTAGGACCCAGCGGTGAGCAGTTCTTC
13	TRBD1	TRBV19	TRBJ2-5	.	CASSIDRGETQYF	TGTGCCAGTAGTATTGACAGGGGAGAGACCCAGTACTTC
14	.	TRBV7-2	TRBJ2-3	.	CASALIINTDTQYF	TGTGCCAGCGCACTTATCATTAACACAGATACGCAGTATTTT
17	TRBD1	TRBV28	TRBJ1-2	once	CASSSNRDRGSYHGYTF	TGTGCCAGCAGTTCAAACCGGGACAGGGGATCCTATCATGGCTACACCTTC
15	.	TRBV7-8	TRBJ1-2	once	CASSLGLGDNYGYTF	TGTGCCAGCAGCTTAGGGTTGGGAGATAACTATGGCTACACCTTC
23	.	TRBV21-1	TRBJ1-6	once	CASSKPLGLDRVISSSYNSPLHF	TGTGCCAGCAGCAAACCGTTGGGTCTAGACAGGGTCATATCGAGCTCCTATAATTCACCCCTCCACTTT
16	TRBD2	TRBV20-1	TRBJ2-4	.	CSASRAGGPSKNIQYF	TGCAGTGCTAGTCGAGCGGGAGGGCCCTCCAAAAACATTCAGTACTTC
16	.	TRBV28	TRBJ2-2	.	CASSTLGVGNTGELFF	TGTGCCAGCAGTACCCTCGGGGTAGGGAACACCGGGGAGCTGTTTTTT
14	.	TRBV5-4	TRBJ1-1	.	CASSLVGDRTEAFF	TGTGCCAGCAGCCTAGTGGGTGATAGGACTGAAGCTTTCTTT
13	.	TRBV3-1/TRBV3-2	TRBJ2-7	.	CASSLSLGNEQYF	TGTGCCAGCAGCCTAAGTCTCGGGAACGAGCAGTACTTC
15	.	TRBV28	TRBJ1-5	.	CASSSAGAGPQPQHF	TGTGCCAGCAGTTCTGCTGGGGCAGGCCCCCAGCCCCAGCATTTT
18	TRBD2	TRBV5-1	TRBJ2-3	.	CASSQTSGRPASTDTQYF	TGCGCCAGCAGCCAGACTAGCGGGAGACCCGCTAGCACAGATACGCAGTATTTT
15	.	TRBV2	TRBJ1-1	.	CASRPGAAGNTEAFF	TGTGCCAGCAGGCCCGGAGCAGCTGGGAACACTGAAGCTTTCTTT
16	TRBD1	TRBV7-8	TRBJ1-2	few	CASSLDWTGGVYGYTF	TGTGCCAGCAGCTTAGACTGGACAGGGGGTGTCTATGGCTACACCTTC
15	TRBD2	TRBV9	TRBJ2-1	.	CASSQGTSGSFEQFF	TGTGCCAGCAGCCAAGGGACTAGCGGGAGTTTTGAGCAGTTCTTC
14	TRBD1	TRBV2	TRBJ1-5	few	CASSSDRGSQPQHF	TGTGCCAGCAGCTCAGACAGGGGCAGTCAGCCCCAGCATTTT
15	TRBD2	TRBV6-2/TRBV6-3	TRBJ2-5	.	CASSYYGGGAETQYF	TGTGCCAGCAGTTACTACGGCGGGGGGGCAGAGACCCAGTACTTC
12	.	TRBV29-1	TRBJ1-1	.	CSVDPGEPEAFF	TGCAGCGTTGATCCAGGGGAACCTGAAGCTTTCTTT
15	TRBD1	TRBV7-2	TRBJ2-2	.	CASSRDRVPTGELFF	TGTGCCAGCAGCCGCGACAGGGTCCCCACCGGGGAGCTGTTTTTT
13	.	TRBV4-3	TRBJ2-1	.	CASSQYYRDREFF	TGCGCCAGCAGCCAATACTACCGGGATCGAGAGTTCTTC
14	.	TRBV4-3	TRBJ2-7	.	CASSPWMGANEQYF	TGCGCCAGCAGCCCTTGGATGGGGGCGAACGAGCAGTACTTC
14	.	TRBV9	TRBJ1-5	.	CASSVSGGDQPQHF	TGTGCCAGCAGCGTCAGCGGTGGCGATCAGCCCCAGCATTTT
17	.	TRBV5-5	TRBJ1-1	.	CASSHPIGGGRNTEAFF	TGTGCCAGCAGCCACCCGATAGGCGGGGGTCGGAACACTGAAGCTTTCTTT
15	.	TRBV5-1	TRBJ2-2	few	CASSLAVSGTGELFF	TGCGCCAGCAGCTTGGCCGTATCAGGCACCGGGGAGCTGTTTTTT
14	.	TRBV18	TRBJ2-1	.	CASSPSRLYNEQFF	TGTGCCAGCTCACCATCTCGACTGTACAATGAGCAGTTCTTC
17	.	TRBV14	TRBJ2-2	.	CASSQALISKYTGELFF	TGTGCCAGCAGCCAAGCCCTCATAAGCAAGTACACCGGGGAGCTGTTTTTT
18	TRBD1	TRBV4-1	TRBJ1-1	.	CASSHPQTGGFWTTEAFF	TGCGCCAGCAGCCACCCTCAGACAGGGGGATTTTGGACTACTGAAGCTTTCTTT
15	TRBD1	TRBV11-2	TRBJ1-4	.	CASSSLTGGPEKLFF	TGTGCCAGCAGCTCCCTGACAGGGGGCCCTGAAAAACTGTTTTTT
15	TRBD1	TRBV7-9	TRBJ1-4	.	CASSWTGVYNEKLFF	TGTGCCAGCAGCTGGACAGGGGTTTATAATGAAAAACTGTTTTTT
18	TRBD1	TRBV6-4	TRBJ1-6	.	CASSESVIWTGTNSPLHF	TGTGCCAGCAGCGAGAGCGTTATTTGGACAGGGACTAATTCACCCCTCCACTTT
16	TRBD2	TRBV7-8	TRBJ2-7	.	CASSLGLAGGGYEQYF	TGTGCCAGCAGCTTAGGGCTAGCGGGAGGGGGCTACGAGCAGTACTTC
13	.	TRBV6-4	TRBJ1-6	few	CASSDSGGSPLHF	TGTGCCAGCAGTGACTCAGGGGGTTCACCCCTCCACTTT
14	.	TRBV7-8	TRBJ1-3	once	CASSQKRSGNTIYF	TGTGCCAGCAGCCAGAAGCGCTCTGGAAACACCATATATTTT
15	TRBD1	TRBV7-8	TRBJ1-6	few	CASSFGQAYGSPLHF	TGTGCCAGCAGCTTCGGACAGGCCTATGGTTCACCCCTCCACTTT
13	.	TRBV11-2	TRBJ1-6	.	CASSEYFHSPLHF	TGTGCCAGCAGCGAATACTTTCATTCACCCCTCCACTTT
16	TRBD1	TRBV18	TRBJ2-1	.	CATLSGTGVFANEQFF	TGTGCCACCCTCTCGGGGACAGGGGTTTTCGCCAATGAGCAGTTCTTC
15	.	TRBV5-5	TRBJ1-5	.	CASSLSGNSNQPQHF	TGTGCCAGCAGCTTGTCAGGGAATAGCAATCAGCCCCAGCATTTT
16	.	TRBV5-1	TRBJ1-2	.	CASSFGAGGGNYGYTF	TGCGCCAGCAGCTTTGGGGCAGGCGGGGGGAACTATGGCTACACCTTC
12	.	TRBV29-1	TRBJ1-5	.	CSVGGQGEPQHF	TGCAGCGTTGGTGGTCAGGGTGAGCCCCAGCATTTT
15	.	TRBV5-1	TRBJ1-2	.	CASSLEYRALYGYTF	TGCGCCAGCAGCTTGGAGTACAGGGCCTTATATGGCTACACCTTC
15	TRBD1	TRBV27	TRBJ1-2	.	CASRDPGGAGGGYTF	TGTGCCAGCAGAGACCCAGGGGGCGCGGGTGGTGGCTACACCTTC
17	.	TRBV18	TRBJ2-5	.	CASSPPRRAGRRETQYF	TGTGCCAGCTCACCACCCAGGCGGGCAGGGAGGCGGGAGACCCAGTACTTC